The source of this T cell receptor (beta chain) is a study of cytomegalovirus exposure and HLA in healthy donors (dated by TCRdb to 2016 to 2017). Describing the broader study: An earlier analysis of approximately 590 of the donors reported more than 250 Gb of sequence data and 120 million or so unique TCR beta sequences from some 180 million T cells. High-throughput TCR immunosequencing, statistical association of individual TCRs with disease status, and machine learning were combined to predict cytomegalovirus infection status. A later analysis re-analyzed previously published TCR beta repertoires from about 730 donors and added high-resolution HLA genotyping to study TCR occurrence patterns. Along with the roughly 700-subject first cohort, a separate validation cohort of roughly 110 different subjects was used. About five DR-DQ haplotypes were handled as single units for association and clustering, since linkage in the cohort was strong. Class I and class II HLA loci were covered by the typing at four-digit resolution. Rather than using new phenotypic data, the later analysis identified candidate immune exposures from TCR beta sequences and from how often those sequences occurred across donors. The aim of the study was to test whether cataloging public T cell receptors could identify signatures of past pathogen exposure. To decide whether each TCR beta V gene segment behaved as functional or pseudogenic, an earlier analysis of 587 of the donors relied on high-throughput TCR beta sequencing. Among the 398 genotyped donors, about 85% belonged to the genetic ancestry cluster associated with self-reported Caucasian donors. An early release that covered approximately 600 HLA-typed donors contained approximately 300 gigabases of sequencing data and 80 million or so unique TCR sequences. Among almost 400 genotyped donors of the cohort, an average of about 240,000 unique TCR beta nucleotide sequences were sequenced per donor, 15% to 20% of them non-productive. All discovery cohort repertoires had been generated using a single sequencing platform. Genome-wide SNP genotypes for about 60% of the 666 donors were used in a later genetic analysis, which treated that subset as a discovery cohort. The study profiled the T cell repertoires of fewer than 850 subjects by immunosequencing and related them to cytomegalovirus serostatus. Donor age, sex, ethnicity and CMV serostatus were collected together with the repertoire data. The number of typed donors differed by locus: about 620-630 for A, B, C, DRB1 and DQB1; some 500 for DQA1; about 600 for DPA1; and about 450 for DPB1.

Details on this clone: Its specific antigen is unknown. No much larger clonotype is one base removed from it; base qualities were not supplied.

The protocol used for the library was the immunoSEQ multiplex PCR assay. For the multiplex PCR, a mixture combining 60 forward primers for TCR Vbeta segments and 13 reverse primers for TCR Jbeta segments was used. A multiplex PCR assay on genomic DNA amplified the CDR3 region of rearranged TCR beta genes. The Illumina HiSeq System was used to sequence the amplified TCR beta libraries as 87-base-pair reads. Under the source paper's analysis protocol: In a later analysis, tens of millions of unique TCR beta chains were counted across the 650 to 700 repertoires, and approximately 11 million of these chains were shared by at least two donors. Raw reads were error-corrected and collapsed into unique sequences by a nearest-neighbor algorithm in which closely related sequences were merged to remove PCR and sequencing errors. CDR3 sequences were aligned to IMGT reference sequences to assign V, D and J gene segments. For a sequence to be retained, a match of at least six nucleotides was required to both a V gene segment and a J gene segment. Rearrangements were classified as productive when the CDR3 lacked stop codons and remained in frame with V and J, and all other rearrangements were classified as non-productive. Following IMGT convention, CDR3 was defined as the stretch from the second conserved V-encoded cysteine to the conserved J-encoded phenylalanine. In an earlier analysis of approximately 500 of the donors, sequences lacking an unambiguous match to a single V gene segment were excluded. An earlier analysis of several hundred of the donors called V segments functional above 56.7% productive rearrangements and segregating when the between-donor standard deviation exceeded 5%. A statistical classification framework was developed to diagnose cytomegalovirus status using the catalog of TCR beta chain sequences. In a later analysis, TCR nucleotide sequences were compared against IMGT/GENE-DB human TR gene sequences so that V and J genes could be assigned. A later analysis assigned CDR3 sequences and most-parsimonious VDJ recombination scenarios with the TCRdist pipeline. In a later analysis, each TCR beta chain was defined by its CDR3 amino acid sequence together with its V-gene family, and reads without a unique V-gene family were excluded. In a later analysis, nearly 600 highly shared, low-generation-probability nucleotide sequences were removed to address suspected cross-contamination and a sequencing artifact. For each public chain, a later analysis derived a clonal expansion index from normalized ranks of inferred template counts within each repertoire. In a later analysis, generation probabilities were computed with a VDJ recombination model fitted to out-of-frame rearrangements, and the resulting probabilities were checked against IGoR. In a later analysis, hypergeometric tests were used to score TCR-TCR, TCR-HLA and TCR-CMV co-occurrence, with a repertoire-size bias correction applied to TCR pairs. To estimate false discovery rates, a later analysis permuted the HLA or CMV assignments 20 times. In a later analysis, co-occurring TCRs were grouped using DBSCAN, with TCRdist sequence similarity added in when clustering inside HLA-allele-positive subsets. Repertoires with fewer than 30,000 or more than 120,000 public chains were left out of co-occurrence clustering, as were five repertoires with anomalous nucleotide sharing. TCRdb re-hosts the immuneACCESS table, in-frame sequences only. Its copies lack some clones; in the studies checked, an unresolved V gene accounts for under half of them, and the cause for the rest is not known. V, J and clone size are taken as reported in that table, and D and trimming were inferred from the DNA itself. Here the sample has about 140,000 clones; 70% to 85% occur a single time. The ten largest clonotypes hold less than 2% of the sample.

Paper-wide results and their limitations: Linkage disequilibrium might explain the correlated functional status among segregating V segments, but an unknown experimental factor could not be excluded. A later analysis found that TCR association rates varied across HLA loci, with DRB1 alleles showing the most associated TCRs and HLA-C alleles the fewest. A group of highly shared sequence variants was considered likely to be a technical artifact of the sequencing pipeline. Three of the identified cytomegalovirus-associated TCR beta chains were confirmed in vitro to be specific for cytomegalovirus antigens. According to a later analysis, most CMV-associated TCR beta chains appeared to be HLA-restricted, and the HLA associations seemed to be driven largely by CMV exposure. A later genetic analysis associated a missense DCLRE1C variant with V-gene and J-gene trimming of TCR beta chains, and an independent cohort replicated the association. Because counts were too low, around 17 rarely observed V segments, including chromosome 9 orphons, were left out of the earlier analysis of several hundred of the donors. Several of the top co-occurrence clusters appeared to be linked to parvovirus B19, influenza, CMV and Epstein-Barr virus, according to a later analysis. It was suggested by the authors that the approach could potentially be generalized to other disease states and immunological phenotypes. A later analysis associated about 16,000 TCR beta sequences with specific HLA alleles at a false discovery rate of 0.05. While some public TCRs were present in many individuals, most TCR sequences turned up only very rarely across donors. A later analysis found that HLA-associated TCR beta chains were more clonally expanded and had lower generation probabilities than equally common non-associated chains. Because some donors lacked HLA typing at each locus, the association tests relied only on the typed subset. Assigning TCR associations to individual alleles was difficult when HLA alleles, especially DR and DQ, strongly co-occurred. Sequencing depth was assumed to be roughly uniform across donors in the presence/absence analyses, though that assumption may not hold. CMV serostatus was the only immune exposure information available for the cohort. In this cohort, only TCR beta chains were sequenced, and detectable features were limited by the absence of alpha or paired-chain data. A further reported finding was that TCR beta sequences accurately predicted the HLA-A and HLA-B alleles for most subjects in the first cohort. In both the original and validation cohorts, the classifier was reported to diagnose cytomegalovirus status with high specificity and sensitivity. The study listed 164 TCR beta chains as associated with cytomegalovirus. In an earlier analysis of approximately 590 of the donors, most TCR beta V segments appeared in productive rearrangements about 87% or about 30% of the time, broadly matching IMGT annotations. Compared with the roughly 700-donor mean, donors in an Asian-associated ancestry cluster had fewer N-insertions in productive TCRs, according to a later genetic analysis.

The cohort consisted of 600 to 700 healthy bone marrow donors. All cohort members were sampled while nominally healthy, although unrecorded immune exposures were likely present. The donor tested CMV seronegative, placing the donor among the 352 seronegative members of the cohort. A peripheral blood sample was collected from each donor, and TCR beta sequencing was performed on peripheral blood mononuclear cells. Genomic DNA extraction from the blood cell samples was performed with the Qiagen DNeasy Blood Extraction Kit. What was sequenced was PBMCs. This sequence originates from a man aged 35 to 55 in good health and CMV-seronegative.

The CDR3 protein sequence reads: CASSLQNREQETQYF. In nucleotide form, the sequence is TGTGCCAGCAGCTTACAGAACCGGGAGCAAGAGACCCAGTACTTC. The chain joins TRBV7-2 to TRBJ2-5, and TRBD2 may be the D gene, going by 6 matching bases. The CDR3 runs 15 residues from the cysteine to the phenylalanine. The read is trimmed to its CDR3 DNA, 45 bases read in frame from base 1. As encoded in the germline V gene, CDR1 is SGHTA while CDR2 is FQGNSA. The junction carries 12 bases between V and J, which are trimmed by 2 bases and 2 bases respectively. When the CDR3 is completed using the reference TRBV7-2 and TRBJ2-5 genes on either side, the full variable domain is GAGVSQSPSNKVTEKGKDVELRCDPISGHTALYWYRQSLGQGLEFLIYFQGNSAPDKSGLPSDRFSAERTGGSVSTLTIQRTQQEDSAVYLCASSLQNREQETQYFGPGTRLLVL.